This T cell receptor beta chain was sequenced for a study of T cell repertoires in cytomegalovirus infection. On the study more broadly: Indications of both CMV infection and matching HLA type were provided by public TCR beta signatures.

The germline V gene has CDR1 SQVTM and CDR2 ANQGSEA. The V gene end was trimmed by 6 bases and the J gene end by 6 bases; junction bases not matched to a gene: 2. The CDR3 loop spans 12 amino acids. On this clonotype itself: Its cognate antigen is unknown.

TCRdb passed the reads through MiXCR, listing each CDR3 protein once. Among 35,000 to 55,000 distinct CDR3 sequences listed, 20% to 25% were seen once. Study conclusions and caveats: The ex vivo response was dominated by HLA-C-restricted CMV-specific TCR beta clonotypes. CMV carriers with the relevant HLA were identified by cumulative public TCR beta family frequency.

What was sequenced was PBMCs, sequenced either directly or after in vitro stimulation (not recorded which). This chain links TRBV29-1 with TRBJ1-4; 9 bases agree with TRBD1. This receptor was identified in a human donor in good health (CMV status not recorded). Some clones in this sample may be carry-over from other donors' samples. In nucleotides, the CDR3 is TGCAGCGTACAGGGGGCGGATGAAAAACTGTTTTTT. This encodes CSVQGADEKLFF.